The rows below give T cell receptor beta chains drawn from one sample of a study of shared clonotypes between healthy human individuals. Using immunoSEQ multiplex PCR, the repertoire was profiled, and TCRdb retains in-frame clones only, with some absent. In the table there are around 2,000,000 clones, about 94% of which are singletons. The source material was naive CD8+ T cells sorted from blood. These receptors all stem from a man aged 18 to 30 in good health. Each CDR3 is given with its conserved first and last residue. The order of the fields is V gene, J gene, D gene, clone size, CDR3 DNA, CDR3 protein. A D gene is named only where the DNA matches it firmly. Only part of the rows carry a size: once, few, many, or a class if the clone is expanded.

TRBV7-9	TRBJ2-7	TRBD2	-	TGTGCCAGCAGCTTAGGACTAGCGGGAGCCCCCAACGAGCAGTACTTC	CASSLGLAGAPNEQYF
TRBV5-8	TRBJ2-5	-	-	TGTGCCAGCAGCGGAGGACGGTTCCAAGAGACCCAGTACTTC	CASSGGRFQETQYF
TRBV10-2	TRBJ2-7	-	-	TGCGCCAGCAGTGTGGGAGGGGGCGGCGAGCAGTACTTC	CASSVGGGGEQYF
TRBV29-1	TRBJ1-4	TRBD1	-	TGCAGCGTTGCGGCAGGGGGCGTAGGGGCAACTAATGAAAAACTGTTTTTT	CSVAAGGVGATNEKLFF
TRBV6-5	TRBJ2-4	-	-	TGTGCCAGCAGCTTAGCGACCGGACGGGACATTCAGTACTTC	CASSLATGRDIQYF
TRBV27	TRBJ2-2	-	once	TGTGCCAGCAGTTTGTTAGACACCGGGGAGCTGTTTTTT	CASSLLDTGELFF
TRBV27	TRBJ2-1	-	-	TGTGCCAGCAGTTTATGGCTTGGGGGCTACAATGAGCAGTTCTTC	CASSLWLGGYNEQFF
TRBV10-3	TRBJ1-1	TRBD1	-	TGTGCCATCAGTGAGCGCGCAGGGGGCGTATCGGACACTGAAGCTTTCTTT	CAISERAGGVSDTEAFF
TRBV30	TRBJ2-7	-	-	TGTGCCTGGAGTGTAACTTCGGCGGTCTACGAGCAGTACTTC	CAWSVTSAVYEQYF
TRBV11-2	TRBJ2-5	TRBD1	-	TGTGCCAGCAGCTTACCCGGGACAGGAGCCATAGCCCAGTACTTC	CASSLPGTGAIAQYF
TRBV4-3	TRBJ2-3	TRBD2	-	TGCGCCAGCAGCCAAGATCTGGGGGAGGGCCAAGATACGCAGTATTTT	CASSQDLGEGQDTQYF
TRBV2	TRBJ2-5	TRBD2	-	TGTGCCAGCAGTGGCGGAGGGACTAGACAAGAGACCCAGTACTTC	CASSGGGTRQETQYF
TRBV30	TRBJ2-6	-	-	TGTGCCTGCGATAGCTCTGGGGCCAACGTCCTGACTTTC	CACDSSGANVLTF
TRBV7-9	TRBJ2-1	-	-	TGTGCCAGCAGCAAGTCGGTGGGCAGCAACAATGAGCAGTTCTTC	CASSKSVGSNNEQFF
TRBV29-1	TRBJ1-6	-	-	TGCAGCGTCTCTAGATCACCCCTCCACTTT	CSVSRSPLHF
TRBV6-1	TRBJ1-2	-	-	TGTGCCGGCCGAAAGGACTTCTATGGCTACACCTTC	CAGRKDFYGYTF
TRBV27	TRBJ1-1	-	-	TGTGCCAGCAGTTTAGGTCTCAAGAACACTGAAGCTTTCTTT	CASSLGLKNTEAFF
TRBV5-1	TRBJ2-3	TRBD2	-	TGCGCCAGCAGTCGTGGACTAGCGGGAGTCGCAGATACGCAGTATTTT	CASSRGLAGVADTQYF
TRBV6-5	TRBJ1-4	-	-	TGTGCCAGCAGTTACCTCCGGGGTTCAACTAATGAAAAACTGTTTTTT	CASSYLRGSTNEKLFF
TRBV30	TRBJ2-3	TRBD2	-	TGTGCCTGGACCGGGACTAGTCATTTAGATACGCAGTATTTT	CAWTGTSHLDTQYF
TRBV5-5	TRBJ2-1	-	-	TGTGCCAGCAGCCTGCGTGATGAGCAGTTCTTC	CASSLRDEQFF
TRBV9	TRBJ2-7	TRBD2	-	TGTGCCAGCAGTCCTAGGACTAGCGGGAGCCTCTACGAGCAGTACTTC	CASSPRTSGSLYEQYF
TRBV6-1	TRBJ1-4	-	-	TGTGCCAGCAGTGCGGCAGGAGGTGAAAAACTGTTTTTT	CASSAAGGEKLFF
TRBV2	TRBJ2-7	TRBD1	-	TGTGCCAGCGAGAGTGGACAGGGGGTCTCCTACGAGCAGTACTTC	CASESGQGVSYEQYF
TRBV5-6	TRBJ1-2	TRBD1	-	TGTGCCAGCAGCTTGGGGCCGAGTCTGGCCCCGGGACAGGGGTTTGGCTACACCTTC	CASSLGPSLAPGQGFGYTF
TRBV9	TRBJ2-1	TRBD2	-	TGTGCCAGCAGCGTCGGGACTAGCGGGACCTACAATGAGCAGTTCTTC	CASSVGTSGTYNEQFF
TRBV2	TRBJ1-1	-	-	TGTGCCAGCAGCGAAAACCGAGGGTCTGAAGCTTTCTTT	CASSENRGSEAFF
TRBV4-2	TRBJ2-2	-	-	TGTGCCAGCGGCCAGGGAAACACCGGGGAGCTGTTTTTT	CASGQGNTGELFF
TRBV7-8	TRBJ2-7	TRBD2	-	TGTGCCAGCAGCTTCCTAGCGGGCCTGAACGACGAGCAGTACTTC	CASSFLAGLNDEQYF
TRBV9	TRBJ2-1	-	-	TGTGCCAGCAGCGTAGACGGGAAGGGTGAGCAGTTCTTC	CASSVDGKGEQFF
TRBV27	TRBJ2-2	TRBD2	-	TGTGCCAGCAGTCTCCTTTCGGGACTAGGGGCCGGGGAGCTGTTTTTT	CASSLLSGLGAGELFF
TRBV27	TRBJ1-2	-	-	TGTGCCAGCAGTGCTGGACGGTCTGCCTATGGCTACACCTTC	CASSAGRSAYGYTF
TRBV30	TRBJ2-3	-	once	TGTGCCTGGGGATCGGAGAGGAGCACAGATACGCAGTATTTT	CAWGSERSTDTQYF
TRBV30	TRBJ2-7	TRBD1	-	TGTGCCTGGAGCCCCGGGACAGGGCGCTACGAGCAGTACTTC	CAWSPGTGRYEQYF
TRBV6-5	TRBJ1-2	TRBD1	-	TGTGCCAGCAGTTACCGGGACAGGGGAAGCGGCTACACCTTC	CASSYRDRGSGYTF
TRBV6-5	TRBJ2-7	TRBD2	-	TGTGCCAGCAGTTACTCGGGACTAGCGGGACCCCACGAGCAGTACTTC	CASSYSGLAGPHEQYF
TRBV11-2	TRBJ2-1	-	once	TGTGCCAGCAGTTACCCAGGGTTCAATGAGCAGTTCTTC	CASSYPGFNEQFF
TRBV28	TRBJ2-7	-	-	TGTGCCAGCAGTTTCCGGGAGCAGTACTTC	CASSFREQYF
TRBV5-6	TRBJ2-7	-	-	TGTGCCAGCAGCCCCGGACGCCTCTCCTACGAGCAGTACTTC	CASSPGRLSYEQYF
TRBV2	TRBJ2-4	-	-	TGTGCCAGCGTGGGGGGACTAGCCAAAAACATTCAGTACTTC	CASVGGLAKNIQYF
TRBV11-2	TRBJ1-6	-	-	TGTGCCAGCAGCTTAGACCCAGGGTCACCCCTCCACTTT	CASSLDPGSPLHF
TRBV7-9	TRBJ1-4	-	-	TGTGCCAGCAATTTTGGGGGGAATGCTGAAAAACTGTTTTTT	CASNFGGNAEKLFF
TRBV10-3	TRBJ1-1	TRBD1	-	TGTGCCATCAGTGAGTCGACAGGGTTTTCCACTGAAGCTTTCTTT	CAISESTGFSTEAFF